These T cell receptor beta chains were read from a single sample in a study of Graves' ophthalmopathy and Graves' hyperthyroidism. TCRdb re-called the multiplex PCR reads with MiXCR, one entry per CDR3 protein. This table has a few hundred thousand distinct CDR3 sequences, around a fifth appearing once. Sequencing input: peripheral blood. The receptors shown here come from a woman in her fifties or sixties with Graves' ophthalmopathy. Each CDR3 is given with its conserved first and last residue. The order of the fields is J gene, clone size, D gene, V gene, CDR3 protein, CDR3 DNA. The D gene is left open where the match is weak. Clone size is not always given. Where it is, it says once, few, many or a class for expanded clones.

TRBJ1-5 | few | . | TRBV18 | CASSPRDFRQPQHF | TGTGCCAGCTCACCACGGGACTTCCGACAGCCCCAGCATTTT
TRBJ2-7 | . | . | TRBV3-1 | CASSQGPGSYEQYF | TGTGCCAGCAGCCAAGGTCCAGGATCCTACGAGCAGTACTTC
TRBJ2-7 | once | . | TRBV30 | CAWSAQLSSYEQYF | TGTGCCTGGTCCGCTCAACTATCCTCCTACGAGCAGTACTTC
TRBJ2-5 | many | . | TRBV10-3 | CAISEAQAKKTQYF | TGTGCCATCAGTGAGGCACAGGCTAAGAAGACCCAGTACTTC
TRBJ1-5 | many | . | TRBV15 | CATSRTVESNQPQHF | TGTGCCACCAGCCGTACCGTCGAGAGCAATCAGCCCCAGCATTTT
TRBJ1-6 | . | TRBD1 | TRBV27 | CASILVGTEYSPLHF | TGTGCCAGCATCCTAGTGGGGACAGAATATTCACCCCTCCACTTT
TRBJ1-1 | many | . | TRBV6-5 | CASSYVAWGPNTEAFF | TGTGCCAGCAGTTACGTGGCCTGGGGGCCGAACACTGAAGCTTTCTTT
TRBJ2-5 | many | TRBD1 | TRBV27 | CASSERQGLETQYF | TGTGCCAGCAGTGAAAGACAGGGCTTGGAGACCCAGTACTTC
TRBJ2-7 | many | . | TRBV11-2 | CASSLVLSVNEQYF | TGTGCCAGCAGCTTAGTGCTATCTGTCAACGAGCAGTACTTC
TRBJ2-5 | many | TRBD2 | TRBV6-5 | CASSYSKLAGWKTQYF | TGTGCCAGCAGTTACTCGAAACTAGCGGGTTGGAAGACCCAGTACTTC
TRBJ2-5 | many | . | TRBV18 | CASSDGRQETQYF | TGTGCCAGCTCGGACGGGCGGCAAGAGACCCAGTACTTC
TRBJ2-5 | many | . | TRBV6-2/TRBV6-3 | CASIPKIRYQETQYF | TGTGCCAGCATCCCTAAGATTCGGTACCAAGAGACCCAGTACTTC
TRBJ2-6 | many | TRBD1 | TRBV20-1 | CSARDHGTGVLGGANVLTF | TGCAGTGCTAGAGATCATGGGACAGGCGTCCTAGGGGGGGCCAACGTCCTGACTTTC
TRBJ1-1 | many | . | TRBV20-1 | CSVQTWGTNTEAFF | TGCAGTGTTCAGACCTGGGGGACGAACACTGAAGCTTTCTTT
TRBJ2-2 | many | TRBD1 | TRBV11-1 | CASSSRTGEDTGELFF | TGTGCCAGCAGCTCCCGGACAGGGGAGGACACCGGGGAGCTGTTTTTT
TRBJ1-3 | few | . | TRBV30 | CAWHPGTSGNTIYF | TGTGCCTGGCACCCCGGGACCTCTGGAAACACCATATATTTT
TRBJ1-3 | . | . | TRBV12-3/TRBV12-4 | CASSSAGFGSGNTIYF | TGTGCCAGCAGTTCCGCAGGGTTTGGCTCTGGAAACACCATATATTTT
TRBJ2-1 | many | . | TRBV12-3/TRBV12-4 | CASTDVRKGEQFF | TGTGCCAGCACCGACGTGCGCAAGGGTGAGCAGTTCTTC
TRBJ1-5 | many | . | TRBV27 | CATAHGLGNQPQHF | TGTGCCACTGCCCACGGGCTAGGCAATCAGCCCCAGCATTTT
TRBJ1-1 | many | . | TRBV10-3 | CAASHRAAEAFF | TGTGCCGCCTCCCACAGGGCGGCTGAAGCTTTCTTT
TRBJ1-6 | . | TRBD1 | TRBV6-5 | CASSYYYAGQGLSSPLHF | TGTGCCAGCAGTTACTACTATGCAGGACAGGGGTTAAGTTCACCCCTCCACTTT
TRBJ1-1 | . | TRBD1 | TRBV3-1 | CASSQAGQANTEAFF | TGTGCCAGCAGCCAGGCCGGACAGGCCAACACTGAAGCTTTCTTT
TRBJ2-5 | . | TRBD1 | TRBV12-3/TRBV12-4 | CASSRQGLTQYF | TGTGCCAGCAGTCGACAGGGTCTGACCCAGTACTTC
TRBJ2-5 | many | . | TRBV12-3/TRBV12-4 | CASSYGGPQYF | TGTGCCAGCAGCTACGGGGGCCCCCAGTACTTC
TRBJ2-5 | . | . | TRBV12-3/TRBV12-4 | CASTGYDIETQYF | TGTGCCAGCACGGGCTATGACATTGAGACCCAGTACTTC
TRBJ1-5 | few | . | TRBV3-1 | CASSQRDQPQHF | TGTGCCAGCAGCCAGAGGGATCAGCCCCAGCATTTT
TRBJ2-7 | many | . | TRBV11-2 | CASSHLGYTLGDLEQYF | TGTGCCAGCAGCCACCTGGGTTACACTCTGGGGGACCTCGAGCAGTACTTC
TRBJ1-6 | . | . | TRBV27 | CASSLSADNSPLHF | TGTGCCAGCAGTTTATCAGCCGATAATTCACCCCTCCACTTT
TRBJ1-6 | . | . | TRBV6-2/TRBV6-3 | CASSLAGADSPLHF | TGTGCCAGCAGTTTGGCAGGGGCGGATTCACCCCTCCACTTT
TRBJ2-7 | many | . | TRBV28 | CASTPGGRERYEQYF | TGTGCCAGCACCCCCGGGGGGCGGGAGCGCTACGAGCAGTACTTC
TRBJ2-7 | many | . | TRBV28 | CASSKTTGISYEQYF | TGTGCCAGCAGTAAAACTACAGGGATTTCCTACGAGCAGTACTTC
TRBJ2-7 | many | TRBD1 | TRBV20-1 | CSAHRGPGEQYF | TGCAGTGCTCACAGGGGGCCCGGGGAGCAGTACTTC
TRBJ2-5 | many | . | TRBV27 | CASSLAPGRYQETQYF | TGTGCCAGCAGTTTGGCCCCAGGCAGGTACCAAGAGACCCAGTACTTC
TRBJ2-5 | medium-sized | TRBD2 | TRBV19 | CASSIAAGEIETQYF | TGTGCCAGTAGTATAGCAGCGGGAGAGATTGAGACCCAGTACTTC
TRBJ2-5 | many | TRBD1 | TRBV10-1 | CASSEAGQGRETQYF | TGCGCCAGCAGTGAGGCGGGACAGGGAAGGGAGACCCAGTACTTC
TRBJ2-2 | many | TRBD2 | TRBV13 | CASSYGLAAAGELFF | TGTGCCAGCAGCTATGGACTAGCAGCGGCCGGGGAGCTGTTTTTT
TRBJ2-2 | many | TRBD1 | TRBV12-5 | CASGLRDRETGELFF | TGTGCTAGTGGTTTGAGGGACAGGGAGACCGGGGAGCTGTTTTTT
TRBJ2-5 | many | . | TRBV5-8 | CASTVEFRQETQYF | TGTGCCAGCACTGTAGAGTTCCGCCAAGAGACCCAGTACTTC
TRBJ2-7 | many | TRBD2 | TRBV4-1 | CASSQVLAGGDYEQYF | TGCGCCAGCAGCCAAGTTCTAGCGGGAGGGGACTACGAGCAGTACTTC
TRBJ1-1 | many | . | TRBV20-1 | CSASVSLNTEAFF | TGCAGTGCTAGTGTCAGCCTAAACACTGAAGCTTTCTTT
TRBJ1-1 | many | . | TRBV30 | CAWSVFSAPNTEAFF | TGTGCCTGGAGTGTATTTTCGGCCCCCAACACTGAAGCTTTCTTT